This T cell receptor (beta chain) was sequenced during a study of blood T cell repertoires in COVID-19. Study background: From the United States, Italy and Spain came samples of acute and convalescent COVID-19. T cells, B-cell-depleted T cells, or PBMCs provided the cDNA or gDNA that served as material.

Germline trimming cut 5 bases from V and 7 bases from J; bases unmatched to any gene: 10. This CDR3 comprises 15 residues. The germline V gene has CDR1 SGHDT and CDR2 YYEEEE. In the source study's methods: The assay estimated nucleated cells by amplifying reference gene primers. TCRdb's table, derived via immunoSEQ multiplex PCR, lists solely in-frame clones and lacks some. The V and J calls and the clone size are those of that table, but D and trimming were determined from the DNA. The top ten clones hold approximately 3.5% of a sample with about 140,000 clones, about four fifths of them seen once. This sequence originates from a man aged 70 or older who had recovered from COVID-19. The gene calls are TRBV5-6 and TRBJ1-4, with 8 bases aligning to TRBD1. Sequenced input: peripheral blood. The CDR3 protein is CASSTTGGSGEKLFF. The CDR3 nucleotides are TGTGCCAGCAGTACAACAGGGGGATCGGGTGAAAAACTGTTTTTT.